There are a few counts of the clone carrying this T cell receptor beta chain. The antigen is undetermined. The length of the CDR3 is 18 residues. Germline lookup yields CDR1 LGHNA and CDR2 YSLEER. The trim removed 1 base at V and 1 base at J, leaving 10 bases unmatched. This entry belongs to a study of T-cell reconstitution after alpha-beta-depleted transplantation in children. Study-wide results and limits: After transplant, at about two months, alpha-beta T cells were reportedly derived from several hundred expanded graft clones. One year after transplant, T-cell counts and diversity came mostly from newly produced T cells. At day 60, the high TCRbeta diversity found in some patients originated from recipient T cells and thymic progenitors that had survived.

Unique molecular identifiers were used in preparing the TCRbeta library. MiXCR, run by TCRdb on the PCR reads, gives a single entry per CDR3 protein. The sample consists of 500,000 to 750,000 distinct CDR3 sequences, 10% to 15% of them appearing once. The TCR sequence derives from a male patient younger than 18 who had a stem cell transplant for acute myeloid leukemia, so the T cells may come from the graft donor. The material sequenced was PBMCs, mostly from graft donor cells, taken 360 days after TCRalphabeta/CD19-depleted stem cell transplant. The V and J genes are TRBV4-3 and TRBJ2-7, with 10 bases lining up with TRBD2. The chain's CDR3 is CASSQGSLAGAESYEQYF. The CDR3, as DNA: TGCGCCAGCAGCCAAGGTTCCCTAGCGGGAGCGGAATCCTACGAGCAGTACTTC.